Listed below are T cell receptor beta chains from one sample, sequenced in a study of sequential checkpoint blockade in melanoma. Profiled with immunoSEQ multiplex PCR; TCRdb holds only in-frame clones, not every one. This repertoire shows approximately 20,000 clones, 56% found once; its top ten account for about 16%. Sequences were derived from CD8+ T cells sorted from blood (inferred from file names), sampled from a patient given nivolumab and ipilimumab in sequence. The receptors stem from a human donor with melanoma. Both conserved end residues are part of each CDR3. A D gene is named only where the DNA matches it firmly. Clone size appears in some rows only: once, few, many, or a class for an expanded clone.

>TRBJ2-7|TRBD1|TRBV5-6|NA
TGTGCCAGCAGCTTGTGGGGTCCCGGGACAGGGATCTTCTACGAGCAGTACTTC
CASSLWGPGTGIFYEQYF
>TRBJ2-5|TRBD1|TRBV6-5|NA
TGTGCCAGCAGGGCAGGGACAGAAGAGACCCAGTACTTC
CASRAGTEETQYF
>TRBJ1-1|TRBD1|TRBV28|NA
TGTGCCAGCAGCCCGACAGGGGCCTTTATTAGAGCTTTCTTT
CASSPTGAFIRAFF
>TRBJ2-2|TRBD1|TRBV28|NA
TGTGCCAGCAGCTCTATTACGGTTGTTGACAGGGAGAACACCGGGGAGCTGTTTTTT
CASSSITVVDRENTGELFF
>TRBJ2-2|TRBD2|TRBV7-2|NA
TGTGCCAGCAGTTCTCCTCCGGGACTAGCGGGGGGGTACACCGGGGAGCTGTTTTTT
CASSSPPGLAGGYTGELFF
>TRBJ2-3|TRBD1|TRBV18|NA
TGTGCCAGCTCAGACATCCGGGACAGGGATCTTGATACGCAGTATTTT
CASSDIRDRDLDTQYF
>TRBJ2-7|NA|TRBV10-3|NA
TGTGCCATCAGTGCCGAGACAGACACCTACGAGCAGTACTTC
CAISAETDTYEQYF
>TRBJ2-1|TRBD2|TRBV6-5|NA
TGTGCCAGCACCTGGCTAGCGGGGGAGGCGGAGCAGTTCTTC
CASTWLAGEAEQFF
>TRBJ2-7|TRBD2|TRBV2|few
TGTGCCAGCAGTTTTCTATGGAGAAATAGCGGGGGTGCTATACCCTACGAGCAGTACTTC
CASSFLWRNSGGAIPYEQYF
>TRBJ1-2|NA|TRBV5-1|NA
TGCGCCAGCAGCTTGGCCGGAGCGCCCAGAGGTGGCTACACCTTC
CASSLAGAPRGGYTF
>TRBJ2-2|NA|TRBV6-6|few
TGTGCCAGCAGTCTGGGGGGTACCGGGGAGCTGTTTTTT
CASSLGGTGELFF
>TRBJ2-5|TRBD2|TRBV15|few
TGTGCCACCAGCCGTAGGCGGGAGGGAGCCCAGTACTTC
CATSRRREGAQYF
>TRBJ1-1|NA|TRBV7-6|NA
TGTGCCAGCAGCTTAGATCAGGCAGGGGCGAACACTGAAGCTTTCTTT
CASSLDQAGANTEAFF
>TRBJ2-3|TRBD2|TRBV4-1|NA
TGCGCCAGCAGCCTTACTAGCGGGGTGAGCACAGATACGCAGTATTTT
CASSLTSGVSTDTQYF